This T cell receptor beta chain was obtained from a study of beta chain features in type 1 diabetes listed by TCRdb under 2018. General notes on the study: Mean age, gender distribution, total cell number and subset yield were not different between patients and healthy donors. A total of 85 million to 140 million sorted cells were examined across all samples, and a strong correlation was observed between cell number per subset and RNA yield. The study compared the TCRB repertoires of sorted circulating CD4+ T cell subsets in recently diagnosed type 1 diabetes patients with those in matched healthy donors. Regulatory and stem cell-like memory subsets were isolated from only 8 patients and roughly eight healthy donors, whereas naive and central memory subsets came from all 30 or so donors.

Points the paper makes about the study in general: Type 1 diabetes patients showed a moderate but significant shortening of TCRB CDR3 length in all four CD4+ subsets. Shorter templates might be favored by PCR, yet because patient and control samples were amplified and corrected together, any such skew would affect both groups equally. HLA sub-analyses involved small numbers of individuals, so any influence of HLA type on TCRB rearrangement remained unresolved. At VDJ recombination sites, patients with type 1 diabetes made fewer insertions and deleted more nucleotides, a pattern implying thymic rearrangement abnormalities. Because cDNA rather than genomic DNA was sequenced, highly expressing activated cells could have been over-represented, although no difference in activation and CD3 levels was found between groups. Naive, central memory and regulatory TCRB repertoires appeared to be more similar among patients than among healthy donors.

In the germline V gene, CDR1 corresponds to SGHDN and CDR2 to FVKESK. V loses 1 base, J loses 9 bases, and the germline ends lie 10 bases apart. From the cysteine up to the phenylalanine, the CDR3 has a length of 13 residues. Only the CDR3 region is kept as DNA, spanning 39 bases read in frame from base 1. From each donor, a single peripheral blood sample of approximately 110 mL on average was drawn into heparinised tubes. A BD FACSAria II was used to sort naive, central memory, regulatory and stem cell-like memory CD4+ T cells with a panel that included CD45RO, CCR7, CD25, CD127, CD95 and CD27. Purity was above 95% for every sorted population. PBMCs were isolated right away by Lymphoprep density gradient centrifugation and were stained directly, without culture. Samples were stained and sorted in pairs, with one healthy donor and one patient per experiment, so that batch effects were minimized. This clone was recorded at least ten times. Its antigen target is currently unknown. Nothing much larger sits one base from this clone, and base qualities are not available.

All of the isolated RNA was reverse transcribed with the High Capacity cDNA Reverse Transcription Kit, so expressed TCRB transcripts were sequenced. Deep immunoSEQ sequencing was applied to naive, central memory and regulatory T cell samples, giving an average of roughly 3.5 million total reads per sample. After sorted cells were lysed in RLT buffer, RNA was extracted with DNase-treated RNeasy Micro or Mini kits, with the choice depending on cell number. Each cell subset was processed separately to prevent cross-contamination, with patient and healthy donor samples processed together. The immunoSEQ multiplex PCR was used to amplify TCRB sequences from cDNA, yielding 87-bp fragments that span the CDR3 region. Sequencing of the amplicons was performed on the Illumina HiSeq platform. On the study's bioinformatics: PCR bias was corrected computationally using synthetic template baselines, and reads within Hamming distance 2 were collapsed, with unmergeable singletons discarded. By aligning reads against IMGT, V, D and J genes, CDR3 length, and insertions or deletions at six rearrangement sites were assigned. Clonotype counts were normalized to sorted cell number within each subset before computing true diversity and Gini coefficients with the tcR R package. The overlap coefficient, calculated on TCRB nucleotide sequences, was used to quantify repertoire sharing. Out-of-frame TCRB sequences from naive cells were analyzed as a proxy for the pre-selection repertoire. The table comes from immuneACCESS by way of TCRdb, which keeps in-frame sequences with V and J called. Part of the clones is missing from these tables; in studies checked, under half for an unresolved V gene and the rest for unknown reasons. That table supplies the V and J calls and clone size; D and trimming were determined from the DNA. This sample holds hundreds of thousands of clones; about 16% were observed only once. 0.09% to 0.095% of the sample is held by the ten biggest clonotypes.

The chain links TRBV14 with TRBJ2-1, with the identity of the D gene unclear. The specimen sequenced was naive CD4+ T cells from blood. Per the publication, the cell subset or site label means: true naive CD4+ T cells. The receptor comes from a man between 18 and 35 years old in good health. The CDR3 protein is CASSQVLWGEQFF. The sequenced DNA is TGTGCCAGCAGCCAAGTTTTGTGGGGTGAGCAGTTCTTC.